This T cell receptor (beta chain) came from a study of post-analysis software for immune sequencing data. The study's findings and limits: Multiple sclerosis patients had significantly lower normalized Chao1 diversity than controls. Samples from one preparation batch, clustered by F measure, grouped strongly together. Controls had lower frequencies than patients of about 5 TRBV segments, which included TRBV5-6, TRBV5-1 and TRBV20-1.

As for this clonotype: The antigen is unknown.

Each TCR beta cDNA library carried unique molecular identifiers. TCRdb re-called the PCR reads with MiXCR, one entry per CDR3 protein. Of some 690,000 distinct CDR3 sequences listed, 55% to 70% are singletons. Germline V CDR1 and CDR2: SGHTA, FQGTGA. The CDR3 extends over 15 amino acids. This TCR was recovered from a girl aged 2-15 years with multiple sclerosis. Sequences were obtained from blood. V is TRBV7-3 and J is TRBJ2-4; 11 bases align to TRBD1. The better agreement between TRBJ2-7 and the DNA end casts doubt on the J call. The CDR3 protein is CASSLTGTGGSEQYF. In nucleotides, the CDR3 is TGTGCCAGCAGCTTGACCGGGACAGGGGGTAGCGAGCAGTACTTC.